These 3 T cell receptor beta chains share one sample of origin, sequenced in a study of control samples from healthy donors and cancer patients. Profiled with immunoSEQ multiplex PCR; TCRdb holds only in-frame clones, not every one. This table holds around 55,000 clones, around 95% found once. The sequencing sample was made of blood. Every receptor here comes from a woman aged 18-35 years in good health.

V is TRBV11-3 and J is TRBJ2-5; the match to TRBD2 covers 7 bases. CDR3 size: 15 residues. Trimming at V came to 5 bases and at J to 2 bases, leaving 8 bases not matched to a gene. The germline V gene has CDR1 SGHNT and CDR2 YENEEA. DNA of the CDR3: TGTGCCAGCAGCCCAGGGACTAACGGACAAGAGACCCAGTACTTC. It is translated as CASSPGTNGQETQYF.

DNA of the CDR3: TGTGCCTGGAGTGGAATAGGGACAGGGGAAGGCTACACCTTC. Its translation is CAWSGIGTGEGYTF. J is TRBJ1-2 and V is TRBV30; 10 positions agree with TRBD1. The V gene's germline CDR1 is GTSNPN and CDR2 SVGIG (reference sequence). V lost 1 base to trimming and J lost 8 bases; unmatched junction nucleotides: 7. The CDR3 extends over 14 amino acids.

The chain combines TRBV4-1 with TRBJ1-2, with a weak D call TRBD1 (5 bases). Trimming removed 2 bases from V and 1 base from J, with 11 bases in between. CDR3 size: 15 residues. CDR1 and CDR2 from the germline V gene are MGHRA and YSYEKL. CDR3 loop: CASSQRQTVNYGYTF. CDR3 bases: TGCGCCAGCAGCCAACGACAGACCGTTAACTATGGCTACACCTTC.